One and the same sample provided the 15 T cell receptor beta chains below, sequenced in a study of control samples from healthy donors and cancer patients. TCRdb keeps only in-frame clones here, not all; method: immunoSEQ multiplex PCR. Of 150,000 or so clones detected, roughly 88% appear once; the ten largest clones hold 4.9%. Input material: blood. The receptor set was obtained from a woman in her 30s in good health.

The chain uses TRBV14 and TRBJ2-7; D not certain. CDR3 length: 13 amino acids. V lost 4 bases, J lost 9 bases, and 16 bases lay in between. CDR1 and CDR2 from the germline V gene are SGHDN and FVKESK. CDR3 nucleotides: TGTGCCAGCAGCCCCCTACCTACGTACCCGCAGTACTTC. Translated, it gives CASSPLPTYPQYF.

The genes are TRBV19 and TRBJ2-5, with TRBD1 matching over 10 bases. The CDR3 sequence is 15 residues long. The V gene end was trimmed by 7 bases and the J gene end by 0 bases; junction bases not matched to a gene: 5. Per germline, CDR1 LNHDA and CDR2 SQIVND (reference sequence). The DNA of the CDR3 is TGTGCCAGTAATGGGGACAGGGGCCACCAAGAGACCCAGTACTTC. Amino acid sequence: CASNGDRGHQETQYF.

The rearrangement uses TRBV30 and TRBJ1-4; D is possibly TRBD1 (6 bases). Germline values: CDR1 GTSNPN, CDR2 SVGIG (reference sequence). This CDR3 comprises 13 residues. V was clipped by 4 bases and J by 5 bases, with 11 bases between them. The CDR3 spells CAWIDRTNEKLFF. The CDR3 DNA is TGTGCCTGGATAGACAGGACAAATGAAAAACTGTTTTTT.

The sample holds a few counts of this clone. J is TRBJ1-2 and V is TRBV2; D perhaps matches TRBD1 (5 bases). Per germline, CDR1 SNHLY and CDR2 FYNNEI. The CDR3 is 14 amino acids. Deletions cut 7 bases from V and 1 base from J, with 13 bases between. Here the CDR3 DNA reads TGTGCCAGCAAAGGTGGGGACGGTAACTATGGCTACACCTTC. The encoded protein is CASKGGDGNYGYTF.

J is TRBJ2-2 and V is TRBV9, with 7 bases that match TRBD1. CDR1 SGDLS and CDR2 YYNGEE come from the germline V gene. The length of the CDR3 is 16 residues. The ends lost 3 bases at V and 4 bases at J; junction bases unmatched: 9. The CDR3 loop reads CASSEVDRAVTGELFF. The CDR3 DNA reads TGTGCCAGCAGCGAGGTAGACAGGGCGGTCACCGGGGAGCTGTTTTTT.

Only a few counts were recorded for this clone. The chain links TRBV23-1 to TRBJ2-6; 11 nucleotides match TRBD1. TRBV23-1 carries the ORF label, with uncertain function. The CDR3 is made up of 19 amino acids. The trim removed 3 bases at V and 0 bases at J, leaving 7 bases unmatched. CDR3 in amino acids: CASSHDRDRGFSGANVLTF. CDR3 coding DNA: TGCGCCAGCAGTCACGACCGGGACAGGGGGTTCTCTGGGGCCAACGTCCTGACTTTC.

The chain couples TRBV24-1 to TRBJ1-5, with D maybe TRBD1 (6 bases). The V end lost 5 bases, the J end lost 0 bases, and 13 bases lay between the germline ends. There are 16 residues in the CDR3. Germline values: CDR1 KGHDR, CDR2 SFDVKD. The CDR3 is CATSGDRTYSNQPQHF. CDR3 DNA sequence: TGTGCCACCAGTGGTGACAGGACCTATAGCAATCAGCCCCAGCATTTT.

This clone came up once. The chain uses TRBV6-5 and TRBJ2-2; D uncertain. V lost 6 bases and J lost 6, with 14 bases in between. Germline V gene lookup returns CDR1 MNHEY and CDR2 SVGAGI. This CDR3 spans 14 amino acids. The CDR3 region has the DNA TGTGCCAGCAGGAGGACCGATCCCCCCGGGGAGCTGTTTTTT. It translates to CASRRTDPPGELFF.

The CDR3 nucleotides are TGTGCCAGCAGCTTCGGGACAAGTGGAAACACCATATATTTT. Translated, it gives CASSFGTSGNTIYF. V and J are TRBV7-2 and TRBJ1-3; D may be TRBD1 (6 bases). The V and J ends lost 3 bases and 3 bases respectively, with 9 bases between them. CDR3 size: 14 residues. Germline V lookup: CDR1 SGHTA, CDR2 FQGNSA.

The rearrangement joins TRBV14 to TRBJ1-1; 8 bases are shared with TRBD1. Germline V gene lookup returns CDR1 SGHDN and CDR2 FVKESK. J gave up 1 base and V 4 bases, and 11 bases lay outside the gene matches. The CDR3 has 17 residues. CDR3 in amino acids: CASSPQAGGAGNTEAFF. The CDR3 region has the DNA TGTGCCAGCAGCCCCCAGGCAGGGGGCGCGGGGAACACTGAAGCTTTCTTT.

CDR3 in amino acids: CASSYEVGQPQHF. CDR3 in DNA: TGTGCCAGCAGTTACGAGGTTGGACAGCCCCAGCATTTT. The chain uses TRBV6-2 or TRBV6-3 and TRBJ1-5, with D hard to call. V dropped 2 bases and J dropped 7 bases, with 9 bases sitting between them. The CDR3 has 13 amino acids. Germline V gene sequence: CDR1 MNHEY, CDR2 SVGEGT.

CDR3 DNA: TGTGCCAGCAGTTCCTACAGCAATGAAAAACTGTTTTTT. Translation: CASSSYSNEKLFF. The chain uses TRBV28 and TRBJ1-4; no clear D. The CDR3 has 13 residues. Germline assignment: CDR1 MDHEN and CDR2 SYDVKM. Trimming took off 4 bases at V and 5 bases at J, with 8 bases between the two ends.

The chain recombines TRBV19 with TRBJ1-5; possibly TRBD1 for D (5 bases). V gave up 6 bases and J gave up 5 bases, with 8 bases separating them. Germline V lookup: CDR1 LNHDA, CDR2 SQIVND (reference sequence). This CDR3 comprises 12 residues. The CDR3 coding sequence is TGTGCCAGTAGCACGGGGGATCAGCCCCAGCATTTT. This encodes CASSTGDQPQHF.

The CDR3 here is CASSSLGLAGQETQYF. CDR3 sequence (DNA): TGTGCCAGCAGCTCACTCGGACTAGCGGGCCAAGAGACCCAGTACTTC. This rearrangement joins TRBV7-8 to TRBJ2-5; 11 bases agree with TRBD2. Trimming removed 4 bases from V and 1 base from J; junction bases left unmatched: 5. The V gene's germline CDR1 is SGHVS and CDR2 FQNEAQ. The CDR3 runs to 16 residues.

The chain has TRBV5-4 and TRBJ2-3, with D hard to call. The V gene lost 1 base and the J gene lost 4 bases, with 19 bases spanning the gap. The CDR3 is 17 residues long. Germline V lookup: CDR1 SGHNT, CDR2 YYREEE (reference sequence). CDR3 sequence reads: CASSLQGWQVKSDTQYF. The CDR3 DNA sequence: TGTGCCAGCAGCTTGCAAGGTTGGCAGGTGAAATCAGATACGCAGTATTTT.